The 30 T cell receptor beta chains reported below all come from one sample, sequenced in a study of T cells in Graves' hyperthyroidism and ophthalmopathy. Amplification targeted TCR beta CDR3 regions from RNA transcripts. The primer set for the first-round RT-PCR of the TCR CDR3 was HTBI. TCRdb called the multiplex PCR reads again in MiXCR, with one record for every CDR3 protein. The sample holds around 280,000 distinct CDR3 sequences; about 13% are singletons and the top ten take under 8%. The sequencing input was blood. These receptors were collected from a woman between 40 and 50 years old with Graves' hyperthyroidism.

This clonotype qualifies as medium-sized. The CDR3 DNA sequence: TGTGCCTGGAGTGTACAGGGGGCCTCCTACGAGCAGTACTTC. Its translation is CAWSVQGASYEQYF. The gene calls are TRBV30 and TRBJ2-7; 9 bases fit TRBD1. Trimming removed 0 bases from V and 0 bases from J; junction bases left unmatched: 0. Germline V lookup: CDR1 GTSNPN, CDR2 SVGIG (reference sequence). The CDR3 runs to 14 residues.

This clonotype turned up a few times. This sequence joins TRBV4-3 and TRBJ2-7; TRBD2 matches 11 bases. Germline V gene data show CDR1 as LGHNA and CDR2 as YSLEER. V gave up 4 bases and J gave up 2 bases; unmatched junction bases: 16. This CDR3 region has 19 residues. In DNA, the CDR3 is TGCGCCAGCAGCCTGAGGTTGGTTGCCGGGACTAGCGGCACCTACGAGCAGTACTTC. Translated, it gives CASSLRLVAGTSGTYEQYF.

The sample holds many counts of this clonotype. The chain couples TRBV28 to TRBJ2-7; the D call may be TRBD1 or TRBD2 (5 bases each). With 6 bases removed from V and 5 bases from J, the gap between germline ends came to 14 bases. CDR1 is MDHEN and CDR2 is SYDVKM in the germline V gene. The CDR3 is 13 residues long. CDR3: CASRRRDRHEQYF. The DNA of the CDR3 is TGTGCCAGCAGACGCAGGGACCGGCACGAGCAGTACTTC.

This clonotype has a count of ten or more. DNA of the CDR3: TGTGCCAGCAGTTTACGTAACTATGGCTACACCTTC. It encodes CASSLRNYGYTF. The J gene is TRBJ1-2, the V gene TRBV28; D is unclear. Per germline, CDR1 MDHEN and CDR2 SYDVKM. The CDR3 covers 12 residues. V lost 2 bases and J 1 base, leaving 2 bases between the germline ends.

The table lists this clonotype with many counts. This sequence joins TRBV11-2 and TRBJ2-7, with 9 bases identical to TRBD2. The junction had 4 bases not matched to a gene; V was cut back by 0 bases and J by 4 bases. Germline V gene lookup returns CDR1 SGHAT and CDR2 FQNNGV. This CDR3 contains 15 residues. CDR3: CASSLEGTSLYEQYF. CDR3 in DNA: TGTGCCAGCAGCTTAGAAGGGACTAGCTTGTACGAGCAGTACTTC. Full variable domain (remainder filled in from reference TRBV11-2 and TRBJ2-7): EAGVAQSPRYKIIEKRQSVAFWCNPISGHATLYWYQQILGQGPKLLIQFQNNGVVDDSQLPKDRFSAERLKGVDSTLKIQPAKLEDSAVYLCASSLEGTSLYEQYFGPGTRLTVT.

At least ten counts were recorded for this clonotype. The rearrangement joins TRBV12-3 or TRBV12-4 to TRBJ2-3; TRBD2 agrees at 15 bases. V lost 5 bases, J lost 2 bases, and 2 bases stayed unmatched. The CDR3 runs 16 residues. In nucleotides, the CDR3 is TGTGCCAGCAGTGGACTAGCGGGAGGGTTCACAGATACGCAGTATTTT. Its protein is CASSGLAGGFTDTQYF.

This clonotype was found many times. This chain connects TRBV6-1 to TRBJ2-1; 12 bases align to TRBD2. The germline gives CDR1 MNHNS, CDR2 SASEGT. The CDR3 is made up of 16 amino acids. Germline trimming cut 5 bases from V and 5 bases from J; bases unmatched to any gene: 7. In nucleotides, the CDR3 is TGTGCCAGCAGTCGTACTCTAGCGGGAGGGGACAATGAGCAGTTCTTC. Translating it yields CASSRTLAGGDNEQFF.

Comment on this clonotype: This may be a read error, as it is one base from a much larger clone. This chain uses TRBV7-9 with TRBJ1-1, with D possibly being TRBD1 (5 bases). Trimming pared 2 bases from V and 0 bases from J, leaving 16 bases between. Germline CDR1 reads SEHNR; CDR2 reads FQNEAQ (reference sequence). The CDR3 has 17 amino acids. This CDR3 reads CASSLLGRVSLNTEAFF. The CDR3 nucleotides are TGTGCCAGCAGCTTACTGGGGCGGGTCAGCTTGAACACTGAAGCTTTCTTT.

Note on this clonotype: One end of the junction is discordant with germline, which a read error may explain. The rearrangement joins TRBV6-1 to TRBJ2-3, with TRBD2 matching over 11 bases. The CDR3 is made up of 15 amino acids. Germline V lookup: CDR1 MNHNS, CDR2 SASEGT. The CDR3 is CASSPTSGATYTQYF. The DNA of the CDR3 is TGTGCCAGCAGCCCGACTAGCGGGGCCACATATACGCAGTATTTT.

V usage is TRBV28 and J usage is TRBJ1-2; D ambiguous. The CDR3 loop spans 16 amino acids. Trimming cost V 3 bases and J 4 bases, with 18 bases left between them. CDR1 and CDR2 (germline): MDHEN, SYDVKM. CDR3 residues: CASSLSGGKGGYGYTF. In DNA form, the CDR3 reads TGTGCCAGCAGTTTGTCGGGAGGAAAGGGTGGCTATGGCTACACCTTC.

In this sample, this clonotype turned up many times. This rearrangement joins TRBV2 to TRBJ1-5; 8 bases match TRBD1. Looked up from germline, CDR1 is SNHLY and CDR2 is FYNNEI. The trim removed 8 bases at V and 5 bases at J, leaving 5 bases unmatched. The CDR3 loop spans 13 amino acids. CDR3 nucleotide sequence: TGTGCCAGCGGGGACAGGAGTTATCAGCCCCAGCATTTT. As protein: CASGDRSYQPQHF.

The chain links TRBV19 to TRBJ1-5, with a weak D call TRBD1 (5 bases). The CDR3 is made up of 15 amino acids. CDR1 and CDR2 from the germline V gene are LNHDA and SQIVND (reference sequence). Trimming removed 7 bases at V and 4 bases at J, with 17 bases between. CDR3 DNA: TGTGCCAGTAATCCCCGGGACGGTAGGAATCAGCCCCAGCATTTT. Its protein is CASNPRDGRNQPQHF.

This clonotype was detected many times. The rearrangement joins TRBV12-5 to TRBJ2-1; 12 positions match TRBD2. CDR3 length equals 15 residues. The ends lost 1 base at V and 9 bases at J; junction bases unmatched: 4. Germline V CDR1 and CDR2: LGHNT, FRNRAP. The CDR3 nucleotides are TGTGCTAGTGGTTTGGGTCTAGCGGGAGGGGTTGAGCAGTTCTTC. It yields the protein CASGLGLAGGVEQFF.

This clonotype was seen repeatedly, ten times or more. This chain uses TRBV20-1 with TRBJ2-5, with D possibly being TRBD1 (7 bases). Between the trimmed V and J ends, which lost 5 bases and 2 bases, there was a span of 15 bases. The CDR3 extends over 14 amino acids. CDR1 and CDR2 (germline): DFQATT, SNEGSKA (reference sequence). The CDR3 DNA is TGCAGTGCTGATACGACAGGGAGGCAAGAGACCCAGTACTTC. Encoded protein: CSADTTGRQETQYF.

In this sample, this clonotype turned up a few times. This chain connects TRBV2 to TRBJ2-4; no clear D. V lost 5 bases and J lost 0, with 17 bases in between. Germline assignment: CDR1 SNHLY and CDR2 FYNNEI. This CDR3 is 17 amino acids long. The CDR3 DNA reads TGTGCCAGCAGTTCGTTTGAGGCTAGGTTAGCCAAAAACATTCAGTACTTC. This translates into CASSSFEARLAKNIQYF. Combining the CDR3 with reference TRBV2 and TRBJ2-4 gives the whole variable domain EPEVTQTPSHQVTQMGQEVILRCVPISNHLYFYWYRQILGQKVEFLVSFYNNEISEKSEIFDDQFSVERPDGSNFTLKIRSTKLEDSAMYFCASSSFEARLAKNIQYFGAGTRLSVL.

This clonotype was seen repeatedly, ten times or more. V and J are TRBV10-2 and TRBJ2-5; TRBD2 matches at 8 bases. This CDR3 spans 15 amino acids. Trimming cost V 2 bases and J 1 base; bases outside gene matches: 3. Germline CDR1 WSHSY, CDR2 SAAADI. In DNA, the CDR3 is TGCGCCAGCAGTGAGACTAGCGGCCCCCAAGAGACCCAGTACTTC. Residues: CASSETSGPQETQYF.

This clonotype was seen many times. This rearrangement joins TRBV11-2 to TRBJ2-3; D is perhaps TRBD2 (5 bases). This CDR3 comprises 17 residues. V shed 5 bases and J shed 2 bases, with 20 bases lying between them. CDR1 SGHAT and CDR2 FQNNGV come from the germline V gene. DNA for the CDR3: TGTGCCAGCAGCCATCCGATAGCGAGAGTTTTCACAGATACGCAGTATTTT. Translation: CASSHPIARVFTDTQYF.

This clonotype was picked up many times. The CDR3 bases are TGTGCCAGCAGCTCCCGGACTAGCGGGAGCCCAGATACGCAGTATTTT. This sequence encodes CASSSRTSGSPDTQYF. The chain uses TRBV3-1 and TRBJ2-3, with 13 positions matching TRBD2. This CDR3 is 16 amino acids long. V lost 5 bases, J lost 4 bases, and 6 bases stayed unmatched. Germline lookup yields CDR1 LGHDT and CDR2 YNNKEL (reference sequence).

This clonotype was counted ten times or more. The genes are TRBV5-6 and TRBJ1-2; no firm D call. Per the germline V gene, CDR1 is SGHDT and CDR2 is YYEEEE. The CDR3 consists of 14 residues. The V and J ends lost 1 base and 3 bases respectively, with 10 bases between them. CDR3 DNA: TGTGCCAGCAGCTTGTCTCCAGAATACTATGGCTACACCTTC. Translated, it gives CASSLSPEYYGYTF.

This clonotype was counted many times. The chain recombines TRBV2 with TRBJ2-1, with D uncertain. The CDR3 has 13 amino acids. Per the germline V gene, CDR1 is SNHLY and CDR2 is FYNNEI. V lost 2 bases and J lost 10, with 12 bases in between. CDR3 DNA: TGTGCCAGCAGTGAAACACTGGGTAACGAGCAGTTCTTC. Translating gives CASSETLGNEQFF.

The sample holds many counts of this clonotype. This sequence joins TRBV2 and TRBJ1-2; no reliable D call. This CDR3 contains 12 residues. The V gene's germline CDR1 is SNHLY and CDR2 FYNNEI. V was clipped by 6 bases and J by 8 bases, with 13 bases between them. CDR3 in DNA: TGTGCCAGCAGAGTGGAGACGGCAGGCTACACCTTC. This codes for CASRVETAGYTF.

This clonotype was seen only a few times. This chain uses TRBV6-5 with TRBJ1-5; 7 bases fit TRBD1. The V and J ends lost 2 bases and 7 bases, in that order; junction bases with no gene match: 17. The CDR3 runs 18 residues. Germline V gene lookup returns CDR1 MNHEY and CDR2 SVGAGI. CDR3 bases: TGTGCCAGCAGTTACCAGGGCCGCACGACAGGGAGGAGGCAGCCCCAGCATTTT. Translating gives CASSYQGRTTGRRQPQHF.

The chain combines TRBV9 with TRBJ2-5; 8 bases are shared with TRBD1. This CDR3 comprises 14 residues. The germline V gene encodes CDR1 SGDLS and CDR2 YYNGEE. After removal of 4 bases from V and 5 bases from J, the junction contained 7 bases not matched to a gene. CDR3 in DNA: TGTGCCAGCAGCACCCGACAGGGGTCGGAGACCCAGTACTTC. Its protein product is CASSTRQGSETQYF.

This clonotype was picked up many times. The rearrangement links TRBV5-6 to TRBJ2-1, with D unclear. Trimming left V 2 bases short and J 7 bases short, with 7 bases between. Germline CDR1 reads SGHDT; CDR2 reads YYEEEE. This CDR3 comprises 12 residues. CDR3 sequence reads: CASSLGKNEQFF. In nucleotides, the CDR3 is TGTGCCAGCAGCTTAGGTAAAAATGAGCAGTTCTTC. Full variable domain (missing parts from reference TRBV5-6 and TRBJ2-1): DAGVTQSPTHLIKTRGQQVTLRCSPKSGHDTVSWYQQALGQGPQFIFQYYEEEERQRGNFPDRFSGHQFPNYSSELNVNALLLGDSALYLCASSLGKNEQFFGPGTRLTVL.

The sample holds many counts of this clonotype. This rearrangement joins TRBV28 to TRBJ1-1, with unresolved D. Looked up from germline, CDR1 is MDHEN and CDR2 is SYDVKM. There are 12 residues in the CDR3. V gave up 10 bases and J gave up 1 base, with 10 bases separating them. The CDR3 loop is CATRGSNTEAFF. In DNA, the CDR3 is TGTGCCACCAGAGGGTCGAACACTGAAGCTTTCTTT.

In this sample, this clonotype turned up many times. The chain couples TRBV30 to TRBJ2-2; D may correspond to TRBD1 or TRBD2 (5 bases each). Germline V CDR1 and CDR2: GTSNPN, SVGIG (reference sequence). The CDR3 runs 13 residues. V lost 8 bases and J lost 2, with 12 bases in between. The CDR3 loop is CAPGPINTGELFF. The CDR3 DNA sequence: TGTGCCCCGGGACCGATTAACACCGGGGAGCTGTTTTTT. The whole variable domain, filled in from reference TRBV30 and TRBJ2-2, reads SQTIHQWPATLVQPVGSPLSLECTVEGTSNPNLYWYRQAAGRGLQLLFYSVGIGQISSEVPQNLSASRPQDRQFILSSKKLLLSDSGFYLCAPGPINTGELFFGEGSRLTVL.

This clonotype has a count of ten or more. The V and J genes are TRBV19 and TRBJ2-1; D is unclear. From germline, CDR1 is LNHDA and CDR2 SQIVND (reference sequence). The CDR3 consists of 18 residues. V was cut by 4 bases and J by 5 bases, with 24 bases left in between. CDR3 in DNA: TGTGCCAGTAGTAAACCCCCATCTTGGTTGAAGGCGGACAATGAGCAGTTCTTC. The encoded protein is CASSKPPSWLKADNEQFF.

This chain joins TRBV2 and TRBJ2-1, with 7 bases identical to TRBD2. The germline V gene encodes CDR1 SNHLY and CDR2 FYNNEI. CDR3 length equals 12 residues. The V segment lost 6 bases and the J segment 15 bases; nucleotides outside the gene matches: 11. Here the CDR3 DNA reads TGTGCCAGCAGCCCCATTGGGGGGGTTTGGTTCTTC. This codes for CASSPIGGVWFF.

This clonotype was seen many times. V usage is TRBV7-3 and J usage is TRBJ2-1; TRBD2 matches at 8 bases. The CDR3 runs to 16 residues. The junction had 8 bases not matched to a gene; V was cut back by 2 bases and J by 5 bases. CDR1 and CDR2 from the germline V gene are SGHTA and FQGTGA. The CDR3 loop is CASSLGAGTRDNEQFF. Here the CDR3 DNA reads TGTGCCAGCAGCTTAGGGGCCGGGACTAGGGACAATGAGCAGTTCTTC.

This clonotype came up a few times. This chain joins TRBV29-1 and TRBJ2-7; D gene unclear. Trimming removed 3 bases at V and 5 bases at J, with 11 bases between. CDR3 length: 12 residues. The germline CDR1 and CDR2 sequences are SQVTM and ANQGSEA. CDR3 residues: CSVEGGLNEQYF. The CDR3 DNA reads TGCAGCGTTGAGGGTGGGCTCAACGAGCAGTACTTC.